The present T cell receptor (beta chain) was sequenced within a study of human T cells and chemical hapten exposure. Study-wide results and limits: Expanded TCRs made up significantly more big CDR3 similarity clusters than controls did. Following DPC sensitization, TCRs present above 1 in 1000 frequency showed no change.

V lost 5 bases and J 5 bases, leaving 6 bases between the germline ends. CDR1 and CDR2 (germline): SNHLY, FYNNEI. CDR3 size: 11 residues. This clonotype showed up just a few times. Its antigen is still unknown. Each CDR3 protein gets one entry after TCRdb re-called the RACE reads with MiXCR. The table has tens of thousands of distinct CDR3 sequences, around 9.9% seen once. Time point denoted: patch test 3, about 24 weeks after DPC sensitization. Treatment indicated: therapeutic diphenylcyclopropenone sensitization with weekly scalp DPC. Suited to DPC and affected by alopecia, the donors ranged from 18 to 70 years old.

This material consisted of whole blood, taken in connection with sensitization to the hapten diphenylcyclopropenone (DPC). The V call is TRBV2, the J call TRBJ1-2, with D possibly TRBD1 on 5 matching bases. This TCR was recovered from a woman in her twenties or thirties with alopecia areata. Some clones in this sample may be carry-over from other donors' samples. The DNA for the CDR3 is TGTGCCAGCAGTCCAGGGTATGGCTACACCTTC. Amino acids: CASSPGYGYTF.